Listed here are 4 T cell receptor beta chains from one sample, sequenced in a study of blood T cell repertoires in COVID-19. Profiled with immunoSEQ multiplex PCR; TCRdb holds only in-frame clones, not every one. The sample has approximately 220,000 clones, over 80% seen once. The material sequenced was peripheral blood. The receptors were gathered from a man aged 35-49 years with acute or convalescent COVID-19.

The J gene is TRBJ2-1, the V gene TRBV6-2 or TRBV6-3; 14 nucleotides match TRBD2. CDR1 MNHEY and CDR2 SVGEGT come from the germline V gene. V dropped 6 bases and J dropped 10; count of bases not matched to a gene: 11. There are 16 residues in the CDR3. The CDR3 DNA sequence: TGTGCCAGCAGCCCACGACTAGCGGGAGGGGAGGAGGAGCAGTTCTTC. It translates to CASSPRLAGGEEEQFF.

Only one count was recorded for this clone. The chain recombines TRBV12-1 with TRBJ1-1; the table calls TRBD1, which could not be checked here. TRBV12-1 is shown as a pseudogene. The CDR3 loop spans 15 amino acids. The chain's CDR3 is CASSSEGDRNTEAFF. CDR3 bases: TGTGCCAGCAGCTCTGAAGGGGACAGGAACACTGAAGCTTTCTTT.

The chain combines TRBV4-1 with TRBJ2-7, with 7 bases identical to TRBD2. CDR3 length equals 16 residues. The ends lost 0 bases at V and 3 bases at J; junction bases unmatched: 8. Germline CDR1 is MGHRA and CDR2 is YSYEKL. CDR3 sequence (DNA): TGCGCCAGCAGCCAAGATGGTCAGACGGGAGGCTACGAGCAGTACTTC. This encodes CASSQDGQTGGYEQYF.

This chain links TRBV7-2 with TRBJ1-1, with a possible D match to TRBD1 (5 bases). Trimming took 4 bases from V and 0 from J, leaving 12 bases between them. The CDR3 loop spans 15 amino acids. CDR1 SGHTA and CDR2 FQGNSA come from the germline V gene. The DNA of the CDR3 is TGTGCCAGCAGCTCACGACAGAGCATGAACACTGAAGCTTTCTTT. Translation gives CASSSRQSMNTEAFF.